These 10 T cell receptor beta chains share one sample of origin, sequenced in a study of OX40 agonist ivuxolimab in advanced cancers. TCRdb's copy holds only in-frame clones and misses some; the assay was immunoSEQ multiplex PCR. The sample yields about 23,000 clones, 83% seen once. The specimen comprised CD4+ or CD8+ T cells sorted from blood, sampled in a trial of the OX40 agonist ivuxolimab. These receptors originate from an adult with an advanced solid tumor such as melanoma, head and neck, liver or kidney cancer.

The genes are TRBV5-6 and TRBJ2-7, with 7 bases lining up with TRBD2. The CDR3 totals 14 residues. Germline CDR1 SGHDT, CDR2 YYEEEE. With 1 base clipped from V and 2 bases from J, the junction kept 3 bases outside the gene matches. In nucleotides, the CDR3 is TGTGCCAGCAGCTTGCCAGGGACTACCTACGAGCAGTACTTC. Translation gives CASSLPGTTYEQYF.

Remarks on this clone: Other DNA sequences in this sample translate to the same CDR3. J is TRBJ1-5 and V is TRBV19; 7 bases line up with TRBD1. This CDR3 has 14 amino acids. The germline gives CDR1 LNHDA, CDR2 SQIVND (reference sequence). J was trimmed by 6 bases and V by 5 bases; bases with no gene match: 7. The CDR3 loop reads CASSPRQGGQPQHF. CDR3 DNA: TGTGCCAGTAGTCCCCGACAGGGTGGTCAGCCCCAGCATTTT.

This sequence joins TRBV6-1 and TRBJ2-1; either TRBD1 or TRBD2 may fit D (5 bases each). This CDR3 is built from 17 residues. Between the trimmed V and J ends, which lost 4 bases and 10 bases, there was a span of 26 bases. Per the germline V gene, CDR1 is MNHNS and CDR2 is SASEGT. Here the CDR3 DNA reads TGTGCCAGCAGTGTTATGAGCCGGGCGATTGTGGGGACGGAGCAGTTCTTC. Its protein is CASSVMSRAIVGTEQFF.

CDR3 in amino acids: CASSQDRDSLGQLRPQHF. The CDR3 nucleotides read TGCGCCAGCAGCCAAGACCGAGATTCCCTAGGACAGTTGCGGCCCCAGCATTTT. The chain links TRBV4-3 to TRBJ1-5, with a possible D match to TRBD1 (6 bases). The CDR3 sequence is 18 residues long. V gave up 0 bases and J gave up 9 bases, with 24 bases separating them. Germline loops: CDR1 LGHNA, CDR2 YSLEER.

The chain uses TRBV7-2 and TRBJ2-7; the D gene is possibly TRBD1 (6 bases). Trimming removed 1 base from V and 1 base from J, with 20 bases in between. Germline CDR1 SGHTA, CDR2 FQGNSA. The CDR3 loop spans 18 amino acids. This CDR3 reads CASSLGDMSYRKSYEQYF. CDR3 nucleotides: TGTGCCAGCAGCTTAGGGGACATGAGCTACCGAAAATCCTACGAGCAGTACTTC.

V gene TRBV27 combines with J gene TRBJ2-7; TRBD2 aligns across 7 bases. The CDR3 totals 15 residues. J gave up 0 bases and V 4 bases, and 6 bases lay outside the gene matches. CDR1 is MNHEY and CDR2 is SMNVEV in the germline V gene (reference sequence). The CDR3 DNA sequence: TGTGCCAGCAGTTGGGAAGCGGGGAGCTCCTACGAGCAGTACTTC. It translates to CASSWEAGSSYEQYF.

The V and J genes are TRBV13 and TRBJ1-2, with D maybe TRBD1 (5 bases). Germline loops: CDR1 PRHDT, CDR2 FYEKMQ (reference sequence). The CDR3 contains 14 residues. V gave up 0 bases and J gave up 5 bases, with 10 bases separating them. This CDR3 reads CASSLGSGGYGYTF. CDR3 nucleotide sequence: TGTGCCAGCAGCTTAGGCAGCGGGGGGTATGGCTACACCTTC.

This clone has just one count. The V gene is TRBV13, the J gene TRBJ2-2; 7 bases match TRBD2. V gave up 9 bases and J gave up 0 bases; unmatched junction bases: 7. Looked up from germline, CDR1 is PRHDT and CDR2 is FYEKMQ (reference sequence). This CDR3 contains 15 residues. The CDR3 protein is CARGGLDTNTGELFF. The CDR3 DNA sequence: TGTGCCAGAGGAGGACTAGACACGAACACCGGGGAGCTGTTTTTT.

The J gene is TRBJ2-5, the V gene TRBV15; D could derive from TRBD1 or TRBD2 (6 bases each). The germline CDR1 and CDR2 sequences are LNHNV and YYDKDF (reference sequence). The ends were cut back, 5 bases at V and 1 base at J, with 14 bases in the middle. This CDR3 is built from 15 residues. CDR3 sequence: CATSLGGGAQETQYF. CDR3 in DNA: TGTGCCACCAGCCTTGGAGGGGGAGCCCAAGAGACCCAGTACTTC. Full variable domain (missing parts from reference TRBV15 and TRBJ2-5): DAMVIQNPRYQVTQFGKPVTLSCSQTLNHNVMYWYQQKSSQAPKLLFHYYDKDFNNEADTPDNFQSRRPNTSFCFLDIRSPGLGDTAMYLCATSLGGGAQETQYFGPGTRLLVL.

This chain links TRBV4-2 with TRBJ2-7, with 9 nucleotides matching TRBD2. Trimming at V came to 4 bases and at J to 4 bases, leaving 11 bases not matched to a gene. Germline CDR1 reads LGHNA; CDR2 reads YNFKEQ. The CDR3 length is 16 residues. CDR3 amino acids: CASSPQISGGGYEQYF. The DNA of the CDR3 is TGTGCCAGCAGCCCCCAGATTAGCGGGGGTGGGTACGAGCAGTACTTC.